The 24 T cell receptor beta chains given below trace back to one sample, sequenced in a study of shared clonotypes between healthy human individuals. Profiling relied on immunoSEQ multiplex PCR, and the TCRdb table lists in-frame clones only, not all of them. The sample has about half a million clones, less than 85% seen once. The sample comprised PBMCs. These TCRs come from a woman aged 40 to 50 in good health. Some clones in this sample may be carry-over from other donors' samples.

The chain employs TRBV28 and TRBJ2-7; 10 bases agree with TRBD1. Trimming cost V 5 bases and J 4 bases; bases outside gene matches: 5. Germline CDR1 reads MDHEN; CDR2 reads SYDVKM. This CDR3 contains 14 residues. CDR3 DNA: TGTGCCAGCAGTGGATGGACAGGGGGGTACGAGCAGTACTTC. Translation: CASSGWTGGYEQYF. The full variable domain, in which reference TRBV28 and TRBJ2-7 provide the parts outside the CDR3, is DVKVTQSSRYLVKRTGEKVFLECVQDMDHENMFWYRQDPGLGLRLIYFSYDVKMKEKGDIPEGYSVSREKKERFSLILESASTNQTSMYLCASSGWTGGYEQYFGPGTRLTVT.

Note on this clone: Other DNA sequences in the sample encode the same CDR3. This chain connects TRBV7-6 to TRBJ2-1, with 10 positions matching TRBD2. Germline values: CDR1 SGHVS, CDR2 FNYEAQ. This CDR3 has 16 residues. V lost 4 bases, J lost 7 bases, and 10 bases stayed unmatched. The CDR3: CASSSGGLAGVNEQFF. In DNA, the CDR3 is TGTGCCAGCAGCTCAGGGGGCCTAGCGGGAGTAAATGAGCAGTTCTTC.

J is TRBJ1-1 and V is TRBV7-9, with TRBD1 identical over 7 bases. Germline assignment: CDR1 SEHNR and CDR2 FQNEAQ (reference sequence). V shed 5 bases, J shed 3 bases, and the junction held 6 bases outside the gene matches. This CDR3 has 14 residues. The CDR3 DNA reads TGTGCCAGCAGCCCCAGGGGGATGGACACTGAAGCTTTCTTT. This gives the protein CASSPRGMDTEAFF.

The V call is TRBV27, the J call TRBJ1-5; 9 bases match TRBD1. J gave up 7 bases and V 4 bases, and 5 bases lay outside the gene matches. Germline CDR1 MNHEY, CDR2 SMNVEV (reference sequence). The length of the CDR3 is 14 residues. The CDR3 protein is CASSSDRGGQPQHF. In DNA, the CDR3 is TGTGCCAGCAGTTCAGACAGGGGGGGACAGCCCCAGCATTTT.

The J gene is TRBJ2-3, the V gene TRBV12-5; D not certain. V lost 2 bases and J lost 5, with 5 bases in between. The CDR3 contains 12 residues. Germline loops: CDR1 LGHNT, CDR2 FRNRAP. The CDR3 coding sequence is TGTGCTAGTGGTTTGAGGGAAGATACGCAGTATTTT. It codes for CASGLREDTQYF.

The gene calls are TRBV2 and TRBJ2-1; D call uncertain. From germline, CDR1 is SNHLY and CDR2 FYNNEI. V was cut by 4 bases and J by 9 bases, with 16 bases left in between. This CDR3 region has 14 residues. The CDR3 coding sequence is TGTGCCAGCAGTGTAGGGAATGGGCCGGGTGAGCAGTTCTTC. The encoded protein is CASSVGNGPGEQFF.

V is TRBV11-2 and J is TRBJ1-5, with D possibly matching TRBD1 (6 bases). The CDR3 is 16 residues long. Germline loops: CDR1 SGHAT, CDR2 FQNNGV. Trimming took off 5 bases at V and 6 bases at J, with 20 bases between the two ends. CDR3 loop: CASSAITGNQGQPQHF. CDR3 coding DNA: TGTGCCAGCAGCGCTATAACAGGGAACCAAGGTCAGCCCCAGCATTTT.

CDR3 coding DNA: TGCGCCAGCAGCTTGGCTTTATATGGCACCGGGGAGCTGTTTTTT. Encoded protein: CASSLALYGTGELFF. The chain is built from TRBV5-1 and TRBJ2-2; D remains ambiguous. The ends were cut back, 0 bases at V and 4 bases at J, with 10 bases in the middle. This CDR3 has 15 amino acids. Germline CDR1 reads SGHRS; CDR2 reads YFSETQ.

V gene TRBV19 combines with J gene TRBJ1-1; possibly TRBD1 for D (6 bases). The CDR3 runs 13 residues. Trimming cost V 6 bases and J 4 bases, with 12 bases left between them. Germline CDR1 LNHDA, CDR2 SQIVND (reference sequence). CDR3 sequence (DNA): TGTGCCAGTAGCCAGGGGTTGGGCACTGAAGCTTTCTTT. Its protein product is CASSQGLGTEAFF.

The chain couples TRBV7-9 to TRBJ2-7; D remains ambiguous. The germline CDR1 and CDR2 sequences are SEHNR and FQNEAQ (reference sequence). Trimming stripped 5 bases from V and 4 bases from J, with 9 bases between. The CDR3 has 12 amino acids. CDR3 sequence: CASSNSFYEQYF. The CDR3 DNA reads as TGTGCCAGCAGCAACTCCTTTTACGAGCAGTACTTC.

The chain is built from TRBV7-9 and TRBJ2-2; D might be TRBD1 (6 bases). The CDR3 loop spans 14 amino acids. The V and J ends lost 5 bases and 5 bases respectively, with 12 bases between them. CDR1 is SEHNR, CDR2 FQNEAQ, per germline (reference sequence). The CDR3 region has the DNA TGTGCCAGCAGCGTCGTGCAGGGGACCGGGGAGCTGTTTTTT. This gives the protein CASSVVQGTGELFF.

The genes are TRBV9 and TRBJ1-2; 8 positions agree with TRBD1. The CDR3 runs to 15 residues. V dropped 0 bases and J dropped 3; count of bases not matched to a gene: 4. Germline assignment: CDR1 SGDLS and CDR2 YYNGEE. Here the CDR3 DNA reads TGTGCCAGCAGCGTAGGAACAGGGGGGCACTATGGCTACACCTTC. Encoded protein: CASSVGTGGHYGYTF.

This clone was seen at least ten times. The same CDR3 is also encoded by other DNA sequences in this sample. This chain joins TRBV7-8 and TRBJ2-2, with D tentatively TRBD1 (6 bases). Trimming took off 1 base at V and 3 bases at J, with 9 bases between the two ends. The CDR3 covers 15 residues. Germline V CDR1 and CDR2: SGHVS, FQNEAQ. The CDR3 sequence: CASSLDRADTGELFF. In nucleotides, the CDR3 is TGTGCCAGCAGCTTAGACAGGGCCGACACCGGGGAGCTGTTTTTT.

J is TRBJ2-7 and V is TRBV11-2, with D maybe TRBD2 (5 bases). The V and J ends lost 5 bases and 4 bases respectively, with 15 bases between them. CDR3 length: 14 residues. Germline V CDR1 and CDR2: SGHAT, FQNNGV. The CDR3 loop is CASSLPSGNYEQYF. CDR3 nucleotides: TGTGCCAGCAGCCTCCCCTCCGGGAATTACGAGCAGTACTTC.

The genes are TRBV5-6 and TRBJ1-1; D remains ambiguous. Germline loops: CDR1 SGHDT, CDR2 YYEEEE. CDR3 length equals 13 residues. With 10 bases removed from V and 1 base from J, the gap between germline ends came to 14 bases. CDR3 protein: CASMVAWNTEAFF. The CDR3 DNA sequence: TGTGCCTCAATGGTTGCGTGGAACACTGAAGCTTTCTTT.

The rearrangement links TRBV29-1 to TRBJ1-3, with D possibly TRBD1 on 5 matching bases. The CDR3 runs 14 residues. Trimming took off 4 bases at V and 4 bases at J, with 14 bases between the two ends. Germline values: CDR1 SQVTM, CDR2 ANQGSEA. CDR3 in DNA: TGCAGCGTTGTTAGACAGCCTCCGGGAAACACCATATATTTT. It is translated as CSVVRQPPGNTIYF. Combining the CDR3 with reference TRBV29-1 and TRBJ1-3 gives the whole variable domain SAVISQKPSRDICQRGTSLTIQCQVDSQVTMMFWYRQQPGQSLTLIATANQGSEATYESGFVIDKFPISRPNLTFSTLTVSNMSPEDSSIYLCSVVRQPPGNTIYFGEGSWLTVV.

This clone has at least ten counts. This rearrangement joins TRBV7-6 to TRBJ2-5, with D possibly being TRBD1 or TRBD2 (5 bases each). The ends were cut back, 5 bases at V and 4 bases at J, with 11 bases in the middle. Germline V gene sequence: CDR1 SGHVS, CDR2 FNYEAQ. The CDR3 runs to 13 residues. DNA for the CDR3: TGTGCCAGCAGCCCTGAGAGGGGAGAGACCCAGTACTTC. This sequence encodes CASSPERGETQYF.

This chain connects TRBV28 to TRBJ2-3; D is uncertain. V was shortened by 2 bases and J by 2 bases, with 26 bases between the two germline ends. This CDR3 is 20 amino acids long. Germline loops: CDR1 MDHEN, CDR2 SYDVKM. In DNA form, the CDR3 reads TGTGCCAGCAGTTTAGTTGTCCCACCCCACGACAAGCGCACCACAGATACGCAGTATTTT. Amino acid sequence: CASSLVVPPHDKRTTDTQYF.

This chain connects TRBV4-1 to TRBJ2-7; the match to TRBD1 covers 9 bases. This CDR3 region has 14 residues. The germline V gene encodes CDR1 MGHRA and CDR2 YSYEKL. With 4 bases clipped from V and 4 bases from J, the junction kept 5 bases outside the gene matches. CDR3 loop: CASSPTGTGYEQYF. DNA of the CDR3: TGCGCCAGCAGCCCTACCGGGACAGGGTACGAGCAGTACTTC.

The chain combines TRBV5-4 with TRBJ2-6; 9 nucleotides agree with TRBD2. The CDR3 covers 16 residues. V trimming: 2 bases; J trimming: 2 bases; junction bases outside the gene matches: 2. From germline, CDR1 is SGHNT and CDR2 YYREEE (reference sequence). This CDR3 reads CASSFSGSAGANVLTF. CDR3 DNA sequence: TGTGCCAGCAGCTTTAGCGGGAGCGCTGGGGCCAACGTCCTGACTTTC.

This rearrangement joins TRBV15 to TRBJ2-7, with 9 bases lining up with TRBD2. The CDR3 runs 15 residues. V lost 0 bases, J lost 6 bases, and 6 bases stayed unmatched. The germline CDR1 and CDR2 sequences are LNHNV and YYDKDF (reference sequence). The CDR3 region has the DNA TGTGCCACCAGCAGAGATTTTAGCGGGAGTGGCGAGCAGTACTTC. Residues: CATSRDFSGSGEQYF.

J is TRBJ2-2 and V is TRBV7-2; 14 positions agree with TRBD2. The CDR3 contains 17 residues. Germline values: CDR1 SGHTA, CDR2 FQGNSA. The ends lost 3 bases at V and 4 bases at J; junction bases unmatched: 4. CDR3 sequence reads: CASSLGLAGAGTGELFF. The CDR3 DNA sequence: TGTGCCAGCAGCTTGGGACTAGCGGGAGCGGGCACCGGGGAGCTGTTTTTT.

The chain links TRBV18 to TRBJ1-2; D gene uncertain. Trimming removed 2 bases from V and 4 bases from J, with 11 bases in between. This CDR3 has 14 residues. Germline assignment: CDR1 KGHSH and CDR2 LQKENI. The CDR3 sequence is CASSPSPESYGYTF. CDR3 nucleotide sequence: TGTGCCAGCTCACCATCCCCAGAAAGCTATGGCTACACCTTC.

This clone was counted once. This chain connects TRBV7-6 to TRBJ2-2, with 8 positions matching TRBD2. Trimming cost V 1 base and J 4 bases; bases outside gene matches: 8. This CDR3 contains 17 residues. Germline CDR1 SGHVS, CDR2 FNYEAQ. CDR3 in DNA: TGTGCCAGCAGCTTAGGAGAGCGGGAGTTGGGCACCGGGGAGCTGTTTTTT. It is translated as CASSLGERELGTGELFF. Full variable domain (remainder filled in from reference TRBV7-6 and TRBJ2-2): GAGVSQSPRYKVTKRGQDVALRCDPISGHVSLYWYRQALGQGPEFLTYFNYEAQQDKSGLPNDRFSAERPEGSISTLTIQRTEQRDSAMYRCASSLGERELGTGELFFGEGSRLTVL.